One and the same sample provided the 19 T cell receptor beta chains below, sequenced in a study of shared clonotypes between healthy human individuals. Sequencing used immunoSEQ multiplex PCR; TCRdb keeps in-frame clones, though not all of them. The profile shows about 2,200,000 clones, 93% of them singletons. Naive CD8 cells, CD45RO-negative and positively selected for CCR7, excluded terminally differentiated effector memory CD45RA+ cells. The material sequenced was naive CD8+ T cells from PBMCs. The receptors come from a man between 18 and 35 years old in good health. Some clones in this sample may be carry-over from other donors' samples.

The chain carries TRBV15 and TRBJ2-3; D call uncertain. CDR3 size: 17 residues. The germline V and J ends were trimmed by 0 bases and 0 bases, with 13 bases remaining between them. Germline CDR1 reads LNHNV; CDR2 reads YYDKDF (reference sequence). The CDR3 nucleotides are TGTGCCACCAGCAGAGATAGAAGCCCAATTAGCACAGATACGCAGTATTTT. This sequence encodes CATSRDRSPISTDTQYF.

This chain uses TRBV5-6 with TRBJ2-1; 10 bases are shared with TRBD2. This CDR3 region has 16 residues. Germline CDR1 reads SGHDT; CDR2 reads YYEEEE. The V segment lost 1 base and the J segment 4 bases; nucleotides outside the gene matches: 5. The CDR3 nucleotides read TGTGCCAGCAGCTTGTCGTCTAGCGGGAGTTACAATGAGCAGTTCTTC. It specifies CASSLSSSGSYNEQFF.

Concerning this clone: Distinct nucleotide sequences in the sample also encode this CDR3. The chain links TRBV7-9 to TRBJ2-1, with D maybe TRBD2 (5 bases). The CDR3 loop spans 13 amino acids. V gave up 3 bases and J gave up 8 bases, with 11 bases separating them. The germline CDR1 and CDR2 sequences are SEHNR and FQNEAQ (reference sequence). The CDR3 DNA reads as TGTGCCAGCAGCTTGGCCCGGGGAGATGAGCAGTTCTTC. It codes for CASSLARGDEQFF.

The chain is built from TRBV7-9 and TRBJ2-5; TRBD1 matches at 9 bases. Germline CDR1 and CDR2: SEHNR and FQNEAQ (reference sequence). The CDR3 consists of 16 residues. After removal of 4 bases from V and 4 bases from J, the junction contained 10 bases not matched to a gene. In DNA form, the CDR3 reads TGTGCCAGCAGCTCTTACACAGGGGGCAAGGGAGAGACCCAGTACTTC. Encoded protein: CASSSYTGGKGETQYF.

The gene calls are TRBV28 and TRBJ2-7; D is perhaps TRBD2 (5 bases). The CDR3 is 14 amino acids. CDR1 is MDHEN and CDR2 is SYDVKM in the germline V gene. V was pared by 3 bases and J by 3 bases, with 12 bases between. As DNA, the CDR3 is TGTGCCAGCAGTTTCGGGGTCCGGGACTACGAGCAGTACTTC. Residues: CASSFGVRDYEQYF.

This chain joins TRBV5-4 and TRBJ1-1; no definite D call. The CDR3 has 16 amino acids. V lost 0 bases and J lost 0, with 12 bases in between. Per the germline V gene, CDR1 is SGHNT and CDR2 is YYREEE (reference sequence). In DNA, the CDR3 is TGTGCCAGCAGCTTGGAATATGGGCACCTGAACACTGAAGCTTTCTTT. Translating gives CASSLEYGHLNTEAFF.

The chain recombines TRBV27 with TRBJ2-7, with D maybe TRBD1 (6 bases). The CDR3 is 15 amino acids. Germline V lookup: CDR1 MNHEY, CDR2 SMNVEV (reference sequence). Between the trimmed V and J ends, which lost 2 bases and 1 base, there was a span of 12 bases. CDR3 nucleotides: TGTGCCAGCAGTTTACGACAGGTCGAATCCTACGAGCAGTACTTC. Encoded protein: CASSLRQVESYEQYF.

This chain connects TRBV13 to TRBJ2-7; D gene uncertain. CDR1 is PRHDT, CDR2 FYEKMQ, per germline (reference sequence). The V and J ends lost 2 bases and 4 bases respectively, with 6 bases between them. The CDR3 is 12 amino acids. CDR3 nucleotides: TGTGCCAGCAGCTTAATTACGTACGAGCAGTACTTC. It is translated as CASSLITYEQYF.

This chain uses TRBV7-9 with TRBJ2-1; TRBD2 matches 8 bases. The germline V gene encodes CDR1 SEHNR and CDR2 FQNEAQ (reference sequence). Trimming at V came to 5 bases and at J to 7 bases, leaving 7 bases not matched to a gene. This CDR3 has 14 amino acids. CDR3 bases: TGTGCCAGCAGCCCCCCCGGGGGGGGAAATGAGCAGTTCTTC. Translation: CASSPPGGGNEQFF.

The chain combines TRBV19 with TRBJ2-2; D remains ambiguous. Trimming shortened V by 6 bases and J by 4 bases, and 12 bases separated the two germline ends. The CDR3 extends over 14 amino acids. Germline V gene data show CDR1 as LNHDA and CDR2 as SQIVND (reference sequence). The CDR3 is CASSLKWPTGELFF. The CDR3 DNA is TGTGCCAGTAGCCTTAAATGGCCCACCGGGGAGCTGTTTTTT.

This clone was seen a single time. The rearrangement links TRBV19 to TRBJ1-4, with D hard to call. The germline V gene has CDR1 LNHDA and CDR2 SQIVND (reference sequence). CDR3 length: 15 amino acids. V dropped 10 bases and J dropped 3 bases, with 18 bases sitting between them. Written as DNA, the CDR3 is TGTGCCACGAGGGCCGAAACCTTCTCTAATGAAAAACTGTTTTTT. Its protein product is CATRAETFSNEKLFF.

The chain recombines TRBV19 with TRBJ1-5, with D perhaps TRBD1 (5 bases). The ends were cut back, 3 bases at V and 0 bases at J, with 15 bases in the middle. This CDR3 is 17 amino acids long. CDR1 and CDR2 from the germline V gene are LNHDA and SQIVND (reference sequence). CDR3: CASSIRKGEYSNQPQHF. The CDR3 DNA follows: TGTGCCAGTAGTATTCGTAAAGGGGAATATAGCAATCAGCCCCAGCATTTT.

The gene calls are TRBV21-1 and TRBJ2-7; the table's D call, TRBD1, was not checked against the DNA. TRBV21-1 is recorded as a pseudogene. This CDR3 is 16 amino acids long. As DNA, the CDR3 is TGTGCCAGCAGCAAAGTTCCGGACAGGGGGTGTTACGAGCAGTACTTC. Translating gives CASSKVPDRGCYEQYF.

The rearrangement uses TRBV19 and TRBJ2-7, with unresolved D. In germline, CDR1 is LNHDA, CDR2 SQIVND (reference sequence). Trimming took 5 bases from V and 0 from J, leaving 5 bases between them. The CDR3 covers 12 residues. CDR3 coding DNA: TGTGCCAGTAGTGCTAACTCCTACGAGCAGTACTTC. It yields the protein CASSANSYEQYF.

V usage is TRBV9 and J usage is TRBJ1-2; D might be TRBD1 (5 bases). V was trimmed by 3 bases and J by 4 bases, leaving 10 bases between them. CDR1 is SGDLS and CDR2 is YYNGEE in the germline V gene. The CDR3 loop spans 13 amino acids. CDR3 sequence (DNA): TGTGCCAGCAGCGGACCGACAGTCTATGGCTACACCTTC. Its translation is CASSGPTVYGYTF.

This clone came up once. The chain recombines TRBV11-2 with TRBJ2-7, with D possibly TRBD2 on 6 matching bases. The V gene lost 7 bases and the J gene lost 5 bases, with 15 bases spanning the gap. Germline CDR1 SGHAT, CDR2 FQNNGV. The CDR3 has 13 residues. DNA of the CDR3: TGTGCCAGCAACCTAGATGGGACTCACGAGCAGTACTTC. This sequence encodes CASNLDGTHEQYF. The complete variable domain, with remaining parts taken from reference TRBV11-2 and TRBJ2-7, reads EAGVAQSPRYKIIEKRQSVAFWCNPISGHATLYWYQQILGQGPKLLIQFQNNGVVDDSQLPKDRFSAERLKGVDSTLKIQPAKLEDSAVYLCASNLDGTHEQYFGPGTRLTVT.

As for this clone: Distinct nucleotide sequences in the sample also encode this CDR3. The chain combines TRBV7-9 with TRBJ2-7; maybe TRBD1 (5 bases). Germline V gene sequence: CDR1 SEHNR, CDR2 FQNEAQ (reference sequence). The ends were cut back, 5 bases at V and 6 bases at J, with 11 bases in the middle. The CDR3 runs 12 residues. CDR3 nucleotides: TGTGCCAGCAGCCCCCAGGGAACCGAGCAGTACTTC. It is translated as CASSPQGTEQYF.

The chain links TRBV5-6 to TRBJ1-5, with unresolved D. Per the germline V gene, CDR1 is SGHDT and CDR2 is YYEEEE. This CDR3 has 13 amino acids. Deletions cut 6 bases from V and 4 bases from J, with 11 bases between. The CDR3 DNA reads TGTGCCAGCATGTCCGGGCGTAATCAGCCCCAGCATTTT. The encoded protein is CASMSGRNQPQHF.

The chain uses TRBV7-9 and TRBJ2-1; a weak D match, TRBD1 (5 bases). The CDR3 sequence is 12 residues long. Trimming took 5 bases from V and 8 from J, leaving 10 bases between them. From germline, CDR1 is SEHNR and CDR2 FQNEAQ (reference sequence). CDR3 protein: CASSPSGHEQFF. CDR3 coding DNA: TGTGCCAGCAGCCCCTCAGGGCATGAGCAGTTCTTC.